This TCR beta chain was sequenced during a study of cytomegalovirus exposure and HLA in healthy donors. Looking at the study overall: Of all 398 donors who were genotyped, under 90% belonged to the Caucasian-associated ancestry cluster.

A note on this clone: Its specificity is unknown.

General study results and limits: It was confirmed in vitro that a few of the CMV-associated chains were specific for CMV antigens. By a later analysis, the bulk of CMV-associated TCR beta chains appeared HLA-restricted.

Primers for the PCR totalled 60 Vbeta and 13 Jbeta. Only in-frame clones appear in the TCRdb table, and some are missing; sequencing was by immunoSEQ multiplex PCR. This sample has over 100,000 clones; approximately 81% occur once, and the top ten carry around 2.2%. V dropped 8 bases and J dropped 3 bases, with 11 bases sitting between them. The CDR3 is 12 amino acids. Germline-derived CDR1 and CDR2 are SNHLY and FYNNEI. This chain connects TRBV2 to TRBJ2-7, with no clear D. The material sequenced was PBMCs. This TCR was sampled from a woman in her twenties or thirties in good health and CMV-seronegative. The CDR3 DNA is TGTGCCAGCCGCGCGGATAACTACGAGCAGTACTTC. As protein: CASRADNYEQYF.